The 17 T cell receptor beta chains given below trace back to one sample, sequenced in a study of CD8+CD57+ T cells in acquired aplastic anemia. Profiling of TCR beta VDJ combinations and CDR3 sequences used genomic DNA as template. TCRdb reanalysed the reads using MiXCR and keeps one entry per CDR3 protein. The sample carries 220,000 or so distinct CDR3 sequences, roughly 60% recorded once. Flow cytometry had shown expanded CD8+CD57+ cells in the patients chosen for sequencing. The sequenced sample was sorted CD4+, CD8+, or CD8+CD57+ T cells (not recorded which) from PBMCs. Receptor source: a human donor with aplastic anemia.

V and J are TRBV29-1 and TRBJ2-7; 8 positions agree with TRBD1. CDR3 length: 15 amino acids. CDR1 and CDR2 from the germline V gene are SQVTM and ANQGSEA. The J segment lost 0 bases and the V segment lost 6 bases, leaving 10 bases of the junction unmatched. CDR3: CSVRDRGGYSYEQYF. In nucleotides, the CDR3 is TGCAGCGTCCGCGACAGGGGTGGTTACTCCTACGAGCAGTACTTC.

This clonotype was observed many times. The rearrangement joins TRBV19 to TRBJ1-6, with D uncertain. The CDR3 loop spans 14 amino acids. Germline loops: CDR1 LNHDA, CDR2 SQIVND (reference sequence). V was clipped by 5 bases and J by 6 bases, with 11 bases between them. The CDR3: CASSPDTFNSPLHF. The CDR3 DNA is TGTGCCAGTAGTCCTGACACCTTTAATTCACCCCTCCACTTT.

J is TRBJ2-7 and V is TRBV2; D ambiguous. Germline V lookup: CDR1 SNHLY, CDR2 FYNNEI. The germline V and J ends were trimmed by 7 bases and 5 bases, with 12 bases remaining between them. The CDR3 sequence is 12 residues long. In DNA, the CDR3 is TGTGCCAGCACCGGTGGGGTGGACGAGCAGTACTTC. It is translated as CASTGGVDEQYF. Supplemented by reference TRBV2 and TRBJ2-7, the full variable domain reads EPEVTQTPSHQVTQMGQEVILRCVPISNHLYFYWYRQILGQKVEFLVSFYNNEISEKSEIFDDQFSVERPDGSNFTLKIRSTKLEDSAMYFCASTGGVDEQYFGPGTRLTVT.

This clonotype was counted a few times. The chain carries TRBV7-9 and TRBJ1-5; no reliable D call. The CDR3 length is 16 residues. Germline CDR1 and CDR2: SEHNR and FQNEAQ (reference sequence). The V and J ends lost 6 bases and 2 bases respectively, with 17 bases between them. This CDR3 is CASSYSGYVGNQPQHF. In DNA, the CDR3 is TGTGCCAGCAGTTATAGTGGGTATGTGGGCAATCAGCCCCAGCATTTT. Combining the CDR3 with reference TRBV7-9 and TRBJ1-5 gives the whole variable domain DTGVSQNPRHKITKRGQNVTFRCDPISEHNRLYWYRQTLGQGPEFLTYFQNEAQLEKSRLLSDRFSAERPKGSFSTLEIQRTEQGDSAMYLCASSYSGYVGNQPQHFGDGTRLSIL.

The V gene is TRBV7-2, the J gene TRBJ1-6, with unresolved D. Germline V gene sequence: CDR1 SGHTA, CDR2 FQGNSA. CDR3 length: 19 amino acids. Trimming pared 1 base from V and 7 bases from J, leaving 23 bases between. CDR3 sequence: CASSLVGLSTGEQNSPLHF. In nucleotides, the CDR3 is TGTGCCAGCAGCTTAGTAGGACTAAGCACCGGGGAGCAAAATTCACCCCTCCACTTT.

This sequence joins TRBV2 and TRBJ2-7; D is possibly TRBD2 (6 bases). Trimming took off 3 bases at V and 6 bases at J, with 12 bases between the two ends. The germline V gene has CDR1 SNHLY and CDR2 FYNNEI. This CDR3 has 13 residues. CDR3 in DNA: TGTGCCAGCAGTGATGGCCCGGGGGTCGAGCAGTACTTC. This codes for CASSDGPGVEQYF.

The chain couples TRBV29-1 to TRBJ1-1; 7 positions agree with TRBD1. Germline values: CDR1 SQVTM, CDR2 ANQGSEA. The CDR3 spans 13 residues. Trimming at V came to 6 bases and at J to 5 bases, leaving 9 bases not matched to a gene. CDR3 nucleotide sequence: TGCAGCGTGGATACAGGGGATAGGACTGAAGCTTTCTTT. Its translation: CSVDTGDRTEAFF.

The rearrangement links TRBV25-1 to TRBJ2-1; D call uncertain. V gave up 4 bases and J gave up 5 bases, with 6 bases separating them. The CDR3 extends over 12 amino acids. Germline V gene lookup returns CDR1 MGHDK and CDR2 SYGVNS. Written as DNA, the CDR3 is TGTGCCAGCAGTGTCGTCCACAATGAGCAGTTCTTC. Its protein product is CASSVVHNEQFF.

This clonotype has just a few counts. The rearrangement uses TRBV5-6 and TRBJ2-7, with TRBD1 identical over 8 bases. This CDR3 has 12 residues. V lost 7 bases, J lost 5 bases, and 5 bases stayed unmatched. CDR1 is SGHDT, CDR2 YYEEEE, per germline. CDR3: CASVRQGHEQYF. The CDR3 region has the DNA TGTGCCAGCGTGAGACAGGGGCACGAGCAGTACTTC.

This clonotype has ten or more counts. The rearrangement joins TRBV27 to TRBJ1-6; D remains ambiguous. The V gene's germline CDR1 is MNHEY and CDR2 SMNVEV (reference sequence). V was trimmed by 1 base and J by 10 bases, leaving 14 bases between them. The CDR3 totals 15 residues. The DNA of the CDR3 is TGTGCCAGCAGTTTATTAGCACAGTTCGGGTCACCCCTCCACTTT. The encoded protein is CASSLLAQFGSPLHF.

The chain links TRBV9 to TRBJ2-2; D possibly corresponds to TRBD2 (6 bases). Trimming removed 9 bases at V and 1 base at J, with 16 bases between. CDR3 length: 15 amino acids. In germline, CDR1 is SGDLS, CDR2 YYNGEE. As DNA, the CDR3 is TGTGCCAACCCGGAGGGGCAGGGGAACACCGGGGAGCTGTTTTTT. Translation gives CANPEGQGNTGELFF.

The chain links TRBV4-1 to TRBJ1-5, with 11 bases fitting TRBD1. After removal of 4 bases from V and 6 bases from J, the junction contained 8 bases not matched to a gene. Germline V gives CDR1 MGHRA, CDR2 YSYEKL. This CDR3 spans 16 amino acids. The CDR3: CASSREGQGASQPQHF. DNA of the CDR3: TGCGCCAGCAGCCGGGAAGGACAGGGGGCGTCTCAGCCCCAGCATTTT.

This sequence joins TRBV9 and TRBJ2-1; 9 nucleotides agree with TRBD2. Germline CDR1 and CDR2: SGDLS and YYNGEE. Trimming removed 3 bases from V and 4 bases from J; junction bases left unmatched: 5. The CDR3 has 15 residues. The CDR3 sequence is CASSERGAWYNEQFF. CDR3 nucleotides: TGTGCCAGCAGCGAGCGGGGGGCCTGGTACAATGAGCAGTTCTTC. Complete variable domain (other parts from reference TRBV9 and TRBJ2-1): DSGVTQTPKHLITATGQRVTLRCSPRSGDLSVYWYQQSLDQGLQFLIQYYNGEERAKGNILERFSAQQFPDLHSELNLSSLELGDSALYFCASSERGAWYNEQFFGPGTRLTVL.

V is TRBV9 and J is TRBJ2-3; D gene unclear. Trimming pared 1 base from V and 0 bases from J, leaving 6 bases between. Germline loops: CDR1 SGDLS, CDR2 YYNGEE. This CDR3 has 14 residues. The chain's CDR3 is CASSVRLSTDTQYF. DNA for the CDR3: TGTGCCAGCAGCGTAAGGTTAAGCACAGATACGCAGTATTTT.

This clonotype was seen a handful of times. The V call is TRBV9, the J call TRBJ2-7, with D unresolved. Trimming cost V 0 bases and J 6 bases, with 10 bases left between them. The CDR3 totals 13 residues. The germline V gene encodes CDR1 SGDLS and CDR2 YYNGEE. CDR3 sequence: CASSVEGWGEQYF. The DNA for the CDR3 is TGTGCCAGCAGCGTAGAGGGTTGGGGCGAGCAGTACTTC.

The gene calls are TRBV7-3 and TRBJ2-1; D might be TRBD1 (6 bases). Germline-derived CDR1 and CDR2 are SGHTA and FQGTGA. Between the trimmed V and J ends, which lost 2 bases and 8 bases, there was a span of 13 bases. The length of the CDR3 is 14 residues. The CDR3 spells CASSLGTNGDEQFF. The CDR3 coding sequence is TGTGCCAGCAGCTTAGGGACAAATGGGGATGAGCAGTTCTTC.

The gene calls are TRBV2 and TRBJ1-2; possibly TRBD1 for D (6 bases). Germline CDR1 is SNHLY and CDR2 is FYNNEI. CDR3 size: 14 residues. V lost 4 bases to trimming and J lost 5 bases, with 14 bases between them. CDR3 sequence reads: CASSGGEGDYGYTF. The DNA for the CDR3 is TGTGCCAGCAGTGGGGGGGAGGGGGATTATGGCTACACCTTC.